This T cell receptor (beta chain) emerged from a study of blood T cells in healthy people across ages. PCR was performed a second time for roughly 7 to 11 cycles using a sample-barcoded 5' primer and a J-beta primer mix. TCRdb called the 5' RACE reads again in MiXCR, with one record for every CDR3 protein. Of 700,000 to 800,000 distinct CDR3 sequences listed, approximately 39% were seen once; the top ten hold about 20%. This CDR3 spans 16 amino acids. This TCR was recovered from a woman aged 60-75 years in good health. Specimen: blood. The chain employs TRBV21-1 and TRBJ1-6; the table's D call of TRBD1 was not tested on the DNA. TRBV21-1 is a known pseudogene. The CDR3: CASSIRTGGANSPLHF. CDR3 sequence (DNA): TGTGCCAGCAGCATCCGAACAGGGGGCGCGAATTCACCCCTCCACTTT.